One sample yielded the 9 T cell receptor beta chains listed below, sequenced in a study of T cells after yellow fever vaccination. TCRdb itself ran the 5' RACE reads through MiXCR, one entry per CDR3 protein. Of around 310,000 distinct CDR3 sequences listed, 3% to 4.5% are singletons. This sample comprised PBMCs, obtained 5 days after the yellow fever booster vaccination. Receptor source: a man between 18 and 29 years old who received the YFV17D yellow fever vaccine.

This chain links TRBV12-3 or TRBV12-4 with TRBJ2-2; 8 bases map to TRBD1. V was pared by 6 bases and J by 4 bases, with 7 bases of the junction left unmatched. The CDR3 consists of 15 residues. DNA for the CDR3: TGTGCCAGCAGGCGAACAGGGGGAGGCACCGGGGAGCTGTTTTTT. Its protein product is CASRRTGGGTGELFF.

This clonotype was seen ten or more times. The rearrangement links TRBV5-1 to TRBJ1-2, with a possible D match to TRBD1 (6 bases). Per germline, CDR1 SGHRS and CDR2 YFSETQ. The CDR3 runs to 14 residues. Between the trimmed V and J ends, which lost 3 bases and 1 base, there was a span of 10 bases. CDR3 sequence reads: CASSYGQFNYGYTF. The CDR3 region has the DNA TGCGCCAGCAGCTACGGACAGTTTAACTATGGCTACACCTTC. The entire variable domain, with the rest obtained from reference TRBV5-1 and TRBJ1-2, is as follows: KAGVTQTPRYLIKTRGQQVTLSCSPISGHRSVSWYQQTPGQGLQFLFEYFSETQRNKGNFPGRFSGRQFSNSRSEMNVSTLELGDSALYLCASSYGQFNYGYTFGSGTRLTVV.

Only a few counts were recorded for this clonotype. This chain links TRBV20-1 with TRBJ2-1; 12 nucleotides agree with TRBD2. Losses at the gene ends were 2 bases for V and 8 bases for J; bases not matched to a gene: 4. Germline-derived CDR1 and CDR2 are DFQATT and SNEGSKA (reference sequence). The CDR3 consists of 14 residues. CDR3 amino acids: CSARFGLAGHEQFF. The CDR3 DNA reads TGCAGTGCTAGATTCGGACTAGCGGGGCATGAGCAGTTCTTC.

This clonotype has more than one count but fewer than ten. The CDR3 coding sequence is TGTGCCAGCAGTACCAGGCGCAGGGGGTTAGGTGATGGCTACACCTTC. Its translation is CASSTRRRGLGDGYTF. This chain joins TRBV6-6 and TRBJ1-2, with TRBD1 matching 7 bases. V gave up 5 bases and J gave up 6 bases; unmatched junction bases: 15. Germline CDR1 and CDR2: MNHNY and SVGAGI (reference sequence). CDR3 size: 16 residues.

The rearrangement joins TRBV7-2 to TRBJ2-3, with D perhaps TRBD1 or TRBD2 (6 bases each). V dropped 0 bases and J dropped 4 bases, with 11 bases sitting between them. Germline CDR1 SGHTA, CDR2 FQGNSA. CDR3 size: 15 residues. CDR3 sequence reads: CASSLAGGGSDTQYF. As DNA, the CDR3 is TGTGCCAGCAGCTTAGCGGGGGGCGGGTCAGATACGCAGTATTTT.

This clonotype was observed a handful of times. The V and J genes are TRBV10-3 and TRBJ2-2; D is unclear. In germline, CDR1 is ENHRY, CDR2 SYGVKD. V lost 0 bases, J lost 0 bases, and 8 bases lay in between. This CDR3 region has 16 residues. In DNA form, the CDR3 reads TGTGCCATCAGTGAGTCACCAGGCTCGAACACCGGGGAGCTGTTTTTT. As protein: CAISESPGSNTGELFF.

The gene calls are TRBV4-1 and TRBJ1-2, with TRBD1 as a possible D gene (5 bases). V was trimmed by 3 bases and J by 0 bases, leaving 14 bases between them. Germline V gives CDR1 MGHRA, CDR2 YSYEKL. This CDR3 spans 16 amino acids. The CDR3 region has the DNA TGCGCCAGCAGCCAGCGGGGGGTACCGCCTAACTATGGCTACACCTTC. This codes for CASSQRGVPPNYGYTF.

The DNA for the CDR3 is TGTGCCAGCACCAGGACAGCCGAGACCCAGTACTTC. This encodes CASTRTAETQYF. J is TRBJ2-5 and V is TRBV2; possible D gene TRBD1, 6 bases. Per the germline V gene, CDR1 is SNHLY and CDR2 is FYNNEI. Trimming removed 7 bases from V and 5 bases from J, with 11 bases in between. The CDR3 consists of 12 residues.

This clonotype came up a few times. The J gene is TRBJ1-2, the V gene TRBV20-1; no clear D. V was pared by 1 base and J by 6 bases, with 6 bases between. CDR3 length equals 11 residues. Germline V gene lookup returns CDR1 DFQATT and CDR2 SNEGSKA (reference sequence). The CDR3 spells CSARGSDGYTF. CDR3 DNA sequence: TGCAGTGCTAGAGGATCAGATGGCTACACCTTC.